This T cell receptor beta chain was profiled in a study of T cell responses to AZD1222 COVID-19 vaccine. Whole-study findings and limits: Baseline testing showed seropositivity in only five to seven AZD1222 recipients. Females outnumbered males among donors, who were mostly white British; clonal diversity was possibly underestimated.

To note about this clone: What it recognizes is unknown.

Germline CDR1 SGHTA, CDR2 FQGTGA. The ends were cut back, 0 bases at V and 8 bases at J, with 10 bases in the middle. The length of the CDR3 is 13 residues. The protocol was immunoSEQ multiplex PCR, while the TCRdb copy is restricted to in-frame clones and leaves out a portion. Here the sample spans under 200,000 clones, around 90% being singletons. This TCR was recovered from an adult who received the MenACWY meningococcal vaccine as a control. The material was peripheral blood, obtained 28 days after the second dose of the MenACWY control vaccine. The genes are TRBV7-3 and TRBJ1-2; D may be TRBD1 (5 bases). DNA for the CDR3: TGTGCCAGCAGCTTAACAGGGCAGGGAGGCTACACCTTC. Its translation is CASSLTGQGGYTF. The full variable domain, in which reference TRBV7-3 and TRBJ1-2 provide the parts outside the CDR3, is GAGVSQTPSNKVTEKGKYVELRCDPISGHTALYWYRQSLGQGPEFLIYFQGTGAADDSGLPNDRFFAVRPEGSVSTLKIQRTERGDSAVYLCASSLTGQGGYTFGSGTRLTVV.